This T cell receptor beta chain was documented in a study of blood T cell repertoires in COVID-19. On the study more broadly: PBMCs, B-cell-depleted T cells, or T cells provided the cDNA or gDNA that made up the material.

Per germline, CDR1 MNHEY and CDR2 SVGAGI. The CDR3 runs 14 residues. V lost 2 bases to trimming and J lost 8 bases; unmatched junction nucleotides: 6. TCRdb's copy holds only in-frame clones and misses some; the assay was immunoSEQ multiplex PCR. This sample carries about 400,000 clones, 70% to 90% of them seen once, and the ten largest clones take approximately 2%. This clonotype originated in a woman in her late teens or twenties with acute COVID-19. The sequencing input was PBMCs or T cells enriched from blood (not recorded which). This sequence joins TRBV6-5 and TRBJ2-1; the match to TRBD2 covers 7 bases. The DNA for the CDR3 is TGTGCCAGCAGTTACGGACTAGGTGTCCATGAGCAGTTCTTC. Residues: CASSYGLGVHEQFF.